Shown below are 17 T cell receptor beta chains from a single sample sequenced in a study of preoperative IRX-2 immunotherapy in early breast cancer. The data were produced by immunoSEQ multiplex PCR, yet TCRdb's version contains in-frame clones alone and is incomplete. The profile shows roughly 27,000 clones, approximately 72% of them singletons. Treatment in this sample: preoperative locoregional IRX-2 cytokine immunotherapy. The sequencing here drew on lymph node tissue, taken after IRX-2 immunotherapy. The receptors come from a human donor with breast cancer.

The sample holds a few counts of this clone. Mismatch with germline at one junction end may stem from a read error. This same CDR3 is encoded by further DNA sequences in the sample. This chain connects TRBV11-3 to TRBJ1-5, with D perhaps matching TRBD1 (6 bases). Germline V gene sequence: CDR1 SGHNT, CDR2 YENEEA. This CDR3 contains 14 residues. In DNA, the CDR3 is TGTGCCAGCAGCCTAGAACAGGGAAATCAGCCCCAGCATTTT. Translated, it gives CASSLEQGNQPQHF.

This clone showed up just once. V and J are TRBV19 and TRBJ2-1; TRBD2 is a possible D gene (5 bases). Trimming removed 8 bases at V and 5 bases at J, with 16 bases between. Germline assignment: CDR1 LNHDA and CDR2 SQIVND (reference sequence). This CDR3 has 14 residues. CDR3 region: CASGARTSNNEQFF. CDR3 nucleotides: TGTGCCAGTGGCGCCCGGACTTCAAACAATGAGCAGTTCTTC.

CDR3 bases: TGTGCCAGCAGTTCGCCGGGACTAGCGGCCTCTTATCGCACCTACGAGCAGTACTTC. Translation: CASSSPGLAASYRTYEQYF. The rearrangement joins TRBV28 to TRBJ2-7, with 11 bases identical to TRBD2. The CDR3 loop spans 19 amino acids. V was pared by 4 bases and J by 2 bases, with 16 bases of the junction left unmatched. CDR1 and CDR2 from the germline V gene are MDHEN and SYDVKM.

The DNA for the CDR3 is TGTGCCAGCAGCCTTGTAGCGGGAGGGCCTTTCGAGCAGTACTTC. Translating it yields CASSLVAGGPFEQYF. The chain combines TRBV6-8 with TRBJ2-7; TRBD2 aligns across 11 bases. CDR1 is MNHGY and CDR2 is SAAAGT in the germline V gene. Trimming removed 6 bases from V and 6 bases from J; junction bases left unmatched: 10. This CDR3 is built from 15 residues.

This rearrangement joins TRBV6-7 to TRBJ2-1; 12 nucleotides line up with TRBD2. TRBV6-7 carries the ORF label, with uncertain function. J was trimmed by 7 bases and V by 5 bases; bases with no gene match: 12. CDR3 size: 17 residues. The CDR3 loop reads CASSEALGLAGRNEQFF. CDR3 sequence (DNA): TGTGCCAGCAGTGAAGCCCTAGGACTAGCGGGACGGAATGAGCAGTTCTTC.

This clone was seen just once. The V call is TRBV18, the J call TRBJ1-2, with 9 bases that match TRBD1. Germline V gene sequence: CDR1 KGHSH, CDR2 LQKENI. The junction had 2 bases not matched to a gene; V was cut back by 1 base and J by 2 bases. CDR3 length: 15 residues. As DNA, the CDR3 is TGTGCCAGCTCACCACGGGACAGGGCGAACTATGGCTACACCTTC. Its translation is CASSPRDRANYGYTF.

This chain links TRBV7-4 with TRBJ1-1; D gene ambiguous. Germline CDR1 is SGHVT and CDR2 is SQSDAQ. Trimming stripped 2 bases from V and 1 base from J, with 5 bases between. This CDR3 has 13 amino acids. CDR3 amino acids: CASSLRQNTEAFF. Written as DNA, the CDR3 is TGTGCCAGCAGCTTACGGCAGAACACTGAAGCTTTCTTT.

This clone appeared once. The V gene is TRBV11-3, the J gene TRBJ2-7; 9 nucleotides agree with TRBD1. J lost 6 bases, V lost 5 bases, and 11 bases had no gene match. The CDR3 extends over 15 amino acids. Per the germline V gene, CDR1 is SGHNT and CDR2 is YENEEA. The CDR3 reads CASSLETGGFSEQYF. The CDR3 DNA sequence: TGTGCCAGCAGCCTGGAGACAGGGGGATTCAGCGAGCAGTACTTC.

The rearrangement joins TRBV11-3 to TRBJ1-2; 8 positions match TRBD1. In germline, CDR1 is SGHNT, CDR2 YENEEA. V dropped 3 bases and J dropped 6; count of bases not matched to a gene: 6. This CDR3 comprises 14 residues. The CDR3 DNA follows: TGTGCCAGCAGCTTTAACGGACAGGGAGATGGCTACACCTTC. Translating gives CASSFNGQGDGYTF. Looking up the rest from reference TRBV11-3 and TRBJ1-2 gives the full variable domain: EAGVVQSPRYKIIEKKQPVAFWCNPISGHNTLYWYLQNLGQGPELLIRYENEEAVDDSQLPKDRFSAERLKGVDSTLKIQPAELGDSAVYLCASSFNGQGDGYTFGSGTRLTVV.

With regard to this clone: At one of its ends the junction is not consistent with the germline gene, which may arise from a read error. CDR3 protein: CAISASDRNTGELFF. The CDR3 DNA follows: TGTGCCATCAGTGCTAGCGACCGGAACACCGGGGAGCTGTTTTTT. This chain joins TRBV6-8 and TRBJ2-2; possible D gene TRBD2, 6 bases. Germline V gives CDR1 MNHGY, CDR2 SAAAGT. The CDR3 extends over 15 amino acids.

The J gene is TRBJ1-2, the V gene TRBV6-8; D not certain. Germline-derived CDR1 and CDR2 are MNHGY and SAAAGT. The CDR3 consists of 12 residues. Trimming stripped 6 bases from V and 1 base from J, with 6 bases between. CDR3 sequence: CASRDGNYGYTF. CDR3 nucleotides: TGTGCCAGCAGGGACGGTAACTATGGCTACACCTTC.

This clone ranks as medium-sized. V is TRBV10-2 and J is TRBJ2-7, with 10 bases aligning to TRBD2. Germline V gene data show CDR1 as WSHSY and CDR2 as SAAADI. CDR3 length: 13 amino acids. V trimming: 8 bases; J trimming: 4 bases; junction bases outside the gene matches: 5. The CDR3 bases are TGCGCCAGCTTAGGGACTAGCGTGTACGAGCAGTACTTC. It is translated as CASLGTSVYEQYF.

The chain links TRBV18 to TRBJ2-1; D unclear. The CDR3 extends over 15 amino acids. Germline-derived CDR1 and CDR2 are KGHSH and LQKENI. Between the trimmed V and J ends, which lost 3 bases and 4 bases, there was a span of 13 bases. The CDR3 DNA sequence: TGTGCCAGCTCACCGTCAGCGAAAAATTACAATGAGCAGTTCTTC. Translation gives CASSPSAKNYNEQFF.

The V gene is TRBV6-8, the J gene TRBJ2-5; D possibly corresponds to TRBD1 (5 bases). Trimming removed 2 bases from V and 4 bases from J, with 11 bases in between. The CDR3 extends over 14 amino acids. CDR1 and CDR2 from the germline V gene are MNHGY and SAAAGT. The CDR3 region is CASSYRQGIETQYF. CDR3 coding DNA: TGTGCCAGCAGTTACCGTCAGGGAATAGAGACCCAGTACTTC.

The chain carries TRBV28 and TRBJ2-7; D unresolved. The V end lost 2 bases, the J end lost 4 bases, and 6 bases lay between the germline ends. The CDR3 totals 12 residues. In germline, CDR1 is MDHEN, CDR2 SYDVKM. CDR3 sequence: CASSLQPYEQYF. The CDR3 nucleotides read TGTGCCAGCAGTTTACAACCGTACGAGCAGTACTTC. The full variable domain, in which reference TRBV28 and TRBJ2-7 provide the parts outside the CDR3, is DVKVTQSSRYLVKRTGEKVFLECVQDMDHENMFWYRQDPGLGLRLIYFSYDVKMKEKGDIPEGYSVSREKKERFSLILESASTNQTSMYLCASSLQPYEQYFGPGTRLTVT.

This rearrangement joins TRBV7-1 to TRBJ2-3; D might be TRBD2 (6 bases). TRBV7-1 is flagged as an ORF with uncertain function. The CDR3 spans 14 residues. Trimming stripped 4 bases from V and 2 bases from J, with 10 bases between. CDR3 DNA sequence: TGTGCCAGCAGCTTCGGGGGACTCACAGATACGCAGTATTTT. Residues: CASSFGGLTDTQYF.

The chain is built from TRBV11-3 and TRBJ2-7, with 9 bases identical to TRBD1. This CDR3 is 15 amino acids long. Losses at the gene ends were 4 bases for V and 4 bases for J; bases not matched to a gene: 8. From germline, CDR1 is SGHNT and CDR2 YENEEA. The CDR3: CASSSINRGRYEQYF. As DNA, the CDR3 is TGTGCCAGCAGCTCTATAAACAGGGGGCGGTACGAGCAGTACTTC.